Listed below are T cell receptor beta chains from one sample, sequenced in a study of cytomegalovirus exposure and HLA in healthy donors. The protocol was immunoSEQ multiplex PCR, while the TCRdb copy is restricted to in-frame clones and leaves out a portion. Its listing shows some 110,000 clones. The specimen sequenced was PBMCs. These receptor sequences come from a man younger than 40 in good health and CMV-seronegative. Both conserved end residues are part of each CDR3. The order of the fields is D gene, V gene, J gene, CDR3 length, CDR3 DNA, CDR3 protein. The D gene is left open where the match is weak.

d_call: -; v_call: TRBV9; j_call: TRBJ1-2; cdr3_length: 13; cdr3_nt: TGTGCCAGCAGCCGGGACAACAACTATGGCTACACCTTC; cdr3_aa: CASSRDNNYGYTF
d_call: TRBD1; v_call: TRBV4-1; j_call: TRBJ1-2; cdr3_length: 15; cdr3_nt: TGTGCCAGCAGCCAAGGACAGGGGGCAAACTATGGCTACACCTTC; cdr3_aa: CASSQGQGANYGYTF
d_call: -; v_call: TRBV7-2; j_call: TRBJ2-3; cdr3_length: 13; cdr3_nt: TGTGCCAGCAGTTTAAGAACGGTGGATACGCAGTATTTT; cdr3_aa: CASSLRTVDTQYF
d_call: TRBD1; v_call: TRBV5-6; j_call: TRBJ2-7; cdr3_length: 14; cdr3_nt: TGTGCCAGCAGCTTATGGGACAGGGAGGACGAGCAGTACTTC; cdr3_aa: CASSLWDREDEQYF
d_call: -; v_call: TRBV6-6; j_call: TRBJ2-1; cdr3_length: 14; cdr3_nt: TGTGCCAGCAGCAGGGCAGGTAATCACAATGAGCAGTTCTTC; cdr3_aa: CASSRAGNHNEQFF
d_call: TRBD1; v_call: TRBV2; j_call: TRBJ1-4; cdr3_length: 12; cdr3_nt: TGTGCCAGCACGACAGGGGCTGAAAAACTGTTTTTT; cdr3_aa: CASTTGAEKLFF
d_call: TRBD2; v_call: TRBV4-3; j_call: TRBJ2-1; cdr3_length: 16; cdr3_nt: TGCGCCAGCAGCCAAGATCGCGGGACTAGGGGCAATGAGCAGTTCTTC; cdr3_aa: CASSQDRGTRGNEQFF
d_call: TRBD2; v_call: TRBV4-1; j_call: TRBJ2-3; cdr3_length: 17; cdr3_nt: TGCGCCAGCAGCCCGGGACTAGCGGGAGGGCTGACAGATACGCAGTATTTT; cdr3_aa: CASSPGLAGGLTDTQYF
d_call: TRBD2; v_call: TRBV4-1; j_call: TRBJ2-7; cdr3_length: 16; cdr3_nt: TGCGCCAGCAGCCAAACCGGGACTAGCGTCTCCTACGAGCAGTACTTC; cdr3_aa: CASSQTGTSVSYEQYF
d_call: -; v_call: TRBV4-2; j_call: TRBJ2-1; cdr3_length: 17; cdr3_nt: TGTGCCAGCAGCCAAGGAGTCGAGGGCGGGATAGGCAATGAGCAGTTCTTC; cdr3_aa: CASSQGVEGGIGNEQFF
d_call: TRBD1; v_call: TRBV25-1; j_call: TRBJ2-3; cdr3_length: 17; cdr3_nt: TGTGCCAGCAGCCCCGGGACAGGGGGCGGATGGGCAGATACGCAGTATTTT; cdr3_aa: CASSPGTGGGWADTQYF
d_call: TRBD2; v_call: TRBV5-1; j_call: TRBJ2-1; cdr3_length: 16; cdr3_nt: TGCGCCAGCAGCTTGGACGAGGGAGGGCCCGGCAATGAGCAGTTCTTC; cdr3_aa: CASSLDEGGPGNEQFF
d_call: -; v_call: TRBV7-8; j_call: TRBJ2-3; cdr3_length: 13; cdr3_nt: TGTGCCAGCAGCTTTGCTGGCCCAGATACGCAGTATTTT; cdr3_aa: CASSFAGPDTQYF
d_call: -; v_call: TRBV28; j_call: TRBJ1-3; cdr3_length: 18; cdr3_nt: TGTGCCAGCAGTACCCCCGGTACTCCATTAATCTCTGGAAACACCATATATTTT; cdr3_aa: CASSTPGTPLISGNTIYF
d_call: -; v_call: TRBV11-2; j_call: TRBJ2-6; cdr3_length: 18; cdr3_nt: TGTGCCAGCAGCTTAGATCAGAATAGCTGGGCTGGGGCCAACGTCCTGACTTTC; cdr3_aa: CASSLDQNSWAGANVLTF
d_call: -; v_call: TRBV2; j_call: TRBJ1-1; cdr3_length: 14; cdr3_nt: TGTGCCAGCAGTGGTGAGGGCAATTGGGCTGAAGCTTTCTTT; cdr3_aa: CASSGEGNWAEAFF